This TCR beta chain came from a study of blood T cell repertoires in COVID-19. About the research overall: Sites across the United States, Italy and Spain contributed samples from acute and convalescent COVID-19. T cells, B-cell-depleted T cells, or PBMCs supplied cDNA or gDNA.

TCRdb's table, derived via immunoSEQ multiplex PCR, lists solely in-frame clones and lacks some. The sample contains 70,000 to 100,000 clones, around 84% of which appear only once. The CDR3 extends over 16 amino acids. Germline V gene lookup returns CDR1 SQVTM and CDR2 ANQGSEA. V dropped 6 bases and J dropped 5; count of bases not matched to a gene: 16. The receptor comes from a human donor in a cohort sampled during active COVID-19. What was sequenced was peripheral blood. The chain links TRBV29-1 to TRBJ2-1, with 7 bases matching TRBD2. CDR3 in amino acids: CSVGGWPGRGDNEQFF. CDR3 bases: TGCAGCGTCGGGGGGTGGCCGGGACGCGGGGACAATGAGCAGTTCTTC.